One TCR beta chain is described in this entry. Its cognate antigen is unknown. The PCR ran on 60 Vbeta and 13 Jbeta primers. How the authors handled the data: Roughly 11 million shared chains were among around 80 million unique TCR beta chains counted in a later analysis. TCRdb's table, derived via immunoSEQ multiplex PCR, lists solely in-frame clones and lacks some. For V, J and clone size, that table is used; D and trimming come from the DNA. The data contain over 150,000 clones, 77% of them singletons. The data are from a study of cytomegalovirus exposure and HLA in healthy donors. Whole-study context: Of the donors genotyped, several hundred in all, 65% to 90% fell in the Caucasian-associated ancestry cluster. Study findings and constraints: The likely origin of a cluster of highly shared sequence variants was a sequencing artifact. Listed as cytomegalovirus-associated were 150 to 200 TCR beta chains.

The ends lost 6 bases at V and 5 bases at J; junction bases unmatched: 6. Looked up from germline, CDR1 is LNHDA and CDR2 is SQIVND (reference sequence). The length of the CDR3 is 14 residues. The sequencing sample was made of PBMCs. V and J are TRBV19 and TRBJ2-5; 10 bases map to TRBD2. This clonotype was sampled from a man younger than 40 in good health and CMV-seropositive. CDR3 protein: CASRRSGGAETQYF. CDR3 sequence (DNA): TGTGCCAGTAGGAGAAGCGGGGGGGCGGAGACCCAGTACTTC.